This entry features one TCR beta chain sequence. The data stem from a study of blood T cell repertoires in COVID-19. Whole-study context: The study drew acute and convalescent COVID-19 samples from the United States, Italy and Spain.

The CDR3 is 15 amino acids. Per the germline V gene, CDR1 is GTSNPN and CDR2 is SVGIG (reference sequence). The junction had 11 bases not matched to a gene; V was cut back by 3 bases and J by 8 bases. Cohorts were assigned according to the clinical history that participants reported. Repertoires were generated with immunoSEQ multiplex PCR, while TCRdb's copy carries only in-frame clones and drops some. In the table there are 250,000 or so clones, over 75% of which are singletons. The sample comprised PBMCs or T cells enriched from blood (not recorded which). The receptor comes from a woman aged 40 to 50 who had been exposed to COVID-19. The chain recombines TRBV30 with TRBJ1-4; 8 bases line up with TRBD1. The CDR3 DNA follows: TGTGCCTGGAGAATAGCGGACAGGGATCCCGAAAAACTGTTTTTT. This encodes CAWRIADRDPEKLFF.